The 10 T cell receptor beta chains below come from one sample, sequenced in a study of lymphopenia after photon versus proton radiotherapy. Produced via immunoSEQ multiplex PCR; TCRdb's table is partial and in-frame only. The data show about 8,000 clones, 70% to 90% seen once. The sequencing used peripheral blood, collected from a patient treated with photon-based radiotherapy. The receptors were gathered from a woman in her 70s with pancreatic cancer.

This chain connects TRBV7-2 to TRBJ2-5; TRBD2 aligns across 7 bases. The CDR3 contains 14 residues. Per the germline V gene, CDR1 is SGHTA and CDR2 is FQGNSA. With V trimmed by 1 base and J by 4 bases, 3 bases remained unmatched. CDR3 residues: CASSLGGSGETQYF. The CDR3 DNA sequence: TGTGCCAGCAGCTTAGGCGGGAGTGGAGAGACCCAGTACTTC.

The CDR3 sequence: CASSGTGAGETQYF. The CDR3 region has the DNA TGTGCCAGCAGCGGGACAGGGGCTGGGGAGACCCAGTACTTC. This chain connects TRBV2 to TRBJ2-5, with TRBD1 matching over 10 bases. CDR3 length equals 14 residues. Per germline, CDR1 SNHLY and CDR2 FYNNEI. After removal of 6 bases from V and 5 bases from J, the junction contained 6 bases not matched to a gene.

V gene TRBV29-1 combines with J gene TRBJ2-1; TRBD1 agrees at 9 bases. The CDR3 loop spans 15 amino acids. Per germline, CDR1 SQVTM and CDR2 ANQGSEA. V was pared by 5 bases and J by 4 bases, with 9 bases of the junction left unmatched. The CDR3 nucleotides read TGCAGCGTTATTGGTAGGGACAGGGATTACAATGAGCAGTTCTTC. It yields the protein CSVIGRDRDYNEQFF.

The chain carries TRBV4-2 and TRBJ1-4; D is ambiguous. CDR1 is LGHNA and CDR2 is YNFKEQ in the germline V gene. The CDR3 is made up of 14 amino acids. The V gene lost 1 base and the J gene lost 7 bases, with 10 bases spanning the gap. CDR3 DNA: TGTGCCAGCAGCCAAGGGGCAGCGGGTGAAAAACTGTTTTTT. Translated: CASSQGAAGEKLFF.

This sequence joins TRBV10-2 and TRBJ1-4; the D gene is possibly TRBD1 (5 bases). This CDR3 is 14 amino acids long. CDR1 WSHSY and CDR2 SAAADI come from the germline V gene. Trimming removed 0 bases from V and 7 bases from J, with 9 bases in between. The CDR3 nucleotides read TGCGCCAGCAGTGAGTCTAGGGGCCGTGAAAAACTGTTTTTT. Encoded protein: CASSESRGREKLFF.

The genes are TRBV4-1 and TRBJ2-5, with 12 bases identical to TRBD2. Germline CDR1 and CDR2: MGHRA and YSYEKL. Unmatched junction bases numbered 11, after V lost 3 bases and J lost 0 bases. The CDR3 is 19 amino acids. The CDR3 spells CASSHLGLAGPRNQETQYF. CDR3 nucleotides: TGCGCCAGCAGCCACCTCGGACTAGCGGGACCTAGAAACCAAGAGACCCAGTACTTC.

The chain has TRBV29-1 and TRBJ2-3; TRBD1 is a possible D gene (5 bases). The CDR3 is made up of 13 amino acids. Per the germline V gene, CDR1 is SQVTM and CDR2 is ANQGSEA. The V gene lost 3 bases and the J gene lost 4 bases, with 11 bases spanning the gap. The CDR3 here is CSVDRESSDTQYF. The DNA for the CDR3 is TGCAGCGTTGACAGGGAAAGCTCAGATACGCAGTATTTT.

The chain recombines TRBV2 with TRBJ1-1; 7 bases match TRBD1. The length of the CDR3 is 13 residues. V lost 8 bases and J lost 4; bases outside the gene matches: 7. Germline V gene lookup returns CDR1 SNHLY and CDR2 FYNNEI. The CDR3 is CASHDREGTEAFF. CDR3 in DNA: TGTGCCAGCCATGACAGGGAGGGCACTGAAGCTTTCTTT.

The chain links TRBV19 to TRBJ2-3; 10 bases are shared with TRBD2. V lost 8 bases, J lost 4 bases, and 9 bases stayed unmatched. CDR3 length: 15 residues. Germline CDR1 is LNHDA and CDR2 is SQIVND (reference sequence). CDR3 region: CASRKAGGLPDTQYF. In nucleotides, the CDR3 is TGTGCCAGTCGAAAAGCGGGAGGGCTTCCAGATACGCAGTATTTT.

The chain couples TRBV28 to TRBJ2-3; 11 nucleotides agree with TRBD1. The V and J ends lost 6 bases and 6 bases, in that order; junction bases with no gene match: 8. The germline gives CDR1 MDHEN, CDR2 SYDVKM. The CDR3 totals 15 residues. The CDR3 here is CASSARGQGVDTQYF. CDR3 sequence (DNA): TGTGCCAGCAGCGCGCGGGGACAGGGGGTTGATACGCAGTATTTT.